A selection of T cell receptor beta chains follows, all from one sample in a study of T cell responses to AZD1222 COVID-19 vaccine. Using immunoSEQ multiplex PCR, the repertoire was profiled, and TCRdb retains in-frame clones only, with some absent. The table has 90,000 to 130,000 clones, roughly 89% seen once. The sample was peripheral blood, taken 28 days after the second AZD1222 dose. These receptor sequences come from an adult who received the AZD1222 COVID-19 vaccine. Each CDR3 is given with its conserved first and last residue. Each record gives: J gene, D gene, clone size, V gene, CDR3 protein, CDR3 DNA. The D gene is left open where the match is weak. Clone size is shown for a subset of rows, as once, few, many or a class of expanded clone.

J: TRBJ2-5; D: .; size: few; V: TRBV11-2; CDR3: CASSRRLERREETQYF; DNA: TGTGCCAGCAGCCGTAGACTAGAAAGGAGGGAAGAGACCCAGTACTTC
J: TRBJ2-1; D: TRBD2; size: .; V: TRBV3-1/TRBV3-2; CDR3: CASSQEGTSGRMRQFF; DNA: TGTGCCAGCAGCCAAGAGGGGACTAGCGGGAGAATGCGGCAGTTCTTC
J: TRBJ2-3; D: .; size: medium-sized; V: TRBV24-1; CDR3: CATTGRGTDTQYF; DNA: TGTGCCACCACCGGCAGGGGAACAGATACGCAGTATTTT
J: TRBJ1-2; D: TRBD1; size: .; V: TRBV25-1; CDR3: CASSEAVQGGFGYTF; DNA: TGTGCCAGCAGTGAAGCGGTACAGGGGGGTTTTGGCTACACCTTC
J: TRBJ1-4; D: .; size: .; V: TRBV12-3/TRBV12-4; CDR3: CASSTATNEKLFF; DNA: TGTGCCAGCAGCACTGCAACTAATGAAAAACTGTTTTTT
J: TRBJ1-1; D: .; size: .; V: TRBV6-5; CDR3: CASSTGRNTEAFF; DNA: TGTGCCAGCAGTACAGGGCGCAACACTGAAGCTTTCTTT
J: TRBJ2-5; D: .; size: .; V: TRBV7-2; CDR3: CASSTGWETQYF; DNA: TGTGCCAGCAGCACGGGGTGGGAGACCCAGTACTTC
J: TRBJ2-4; D: .; size: .; V: TRBV11-2; CDR3: CASSLFGRTLAKNIQYF; DNA: TGTGCCAGCAGCTTATTCGGGCGGACCCTAGCCAAAAACATTCAGTACTTC
J: TRBJ1-1; D: .; size: few; V: TRBV6-5; CDR3: CASSYSSGDTNTEAFF; DNA: TGTGCCAGCAGTTACAGCTCCGGAGACACAAACACTGAAGCTTTCTTT
J: TRBJ1-6; D: TRBD1; size: .; V: TRBV27; CDR3: CASSDRDGSPLHF; DNA: TGTGCCAGCAGCGACAGGGACGGTTCACCCCTCCACTTT
J: TRBJ2-7; D: .; size: .; V: TRBV3-1/TRBV3-2; CDR3: CASSQGAGFRYEQYF; DNA: TGTGCCAGCAGCCAAGGAGCAGGGTTTAGGTACGAGCAGTACTTC
J: TRBJ1-3; D: .; size: .; V: TRBV3-1/TRBV3-2; CDR3: CASSQVGNTIYF; DNA: TGTGCCAGCAGCCAAGTTGGAAACACCATATATTTT
J: TRBJ2-1; D: TRBD2; size: .; V: TRBV19; CDR3: CASSIGLAGGSSYNEQFF; DNA: TGTGCCAGTAGTATCGGGCTAGCGGGGGGGAGCTCCTACAATGAGCAGTTCTTC
J: TRBJ1-3; D: .; size: .; V: TRBV19; CDR3: CASSWRQGNTIYF; DNA: TGTGCCAGTAGTTGGCGGCAGGGAAACACCATATATTTT
J: TRBJ2-7; D: .; size: medium-sized; V: TRBV7-2; CDR3: CASSLEQGRAAWEQYF; DNA: TGTGCCAGCAGCTTAGAACAGGGGAGGGCGGCATGGGAGCAGTACTTC
J: TRBJ2-7; D: .; size: .; V: TRBV6-1; CDR3: CASSEGRVPGKDEQYF; DNA: TGTGCCAGCAGTGAAGGGCGGGTCCCTGGGAAGGACGAGCAGTACTTC
J: TRBJ1-5; D: .; size: .; V: TRBV3-1/TRBV3-2; CDR3: CASSQTLAGVTMPQHF; DNA: TGTGCCAGCAGCCAAACCTTGGCAGGCGTCACGATGCCCCAGCATTTT
J: TRBJ1-3; D: .; size: .; V: TRBV6-5; CDR3: CASSPLDSSGNTIYF; DNA: TGTGCCAGCAGTCCCCTCGACAGTTCTGGAAACACCATATATTTT
J: TRBJ2-1; D: .; size: .; V: TRBV11-2; CDR3: CASSLIRGRSVREQFF; DNA: TGTGCCAGCAGCTTAATACGGGGGCGTAGCGTGCGTGAGCAGTTCTTC
J: TRBJ1-2; D: .; size: .; V: TRBV6-2/TRBV6-3; CDR3: CASSALGRRSYGYTF; DNA: TGTGCCAGCAGTGCCCTCGGGAGGCGAAGCTATGGCTACACCTTC
J: TRBJ2-7; D: TRBD2; size: .; V: TRBV10-2; CDR3: CATRDYDEQYF; DNA: TGCGCCACCAGGGACTACGACGAGCAGTACTTC
J: TRBJ2-1; D: .; size: once; V: TRBV5-4; CDR3: CASSHGRLRDEQFF; DNA: TGTGCCAGCAGCCATGGACGATTAAGGGATGAGCAGTTCTTC
J: TRBJ2-3; D: TRBD2; size: .; V: TRBV28; CDR3: CASSLLAGGPSDTQYF; DNA: TGTGCCAGCAGTCTCTTAGCGGGAGGGCCCTCAGATACGCAGTATTTT
J: TRBJ2-1; D: TRBD1; size: .; V: TRBV7-9; CDR3: CASSPGQITYNEQFF; DNA: TGTGCCAGCAGCCCGGGACAGATTACCTACAATGAGCAGTTCTTC
J: TRBJ1-2; D: TRBD1; size: .; V: TRBV19; CDR3: CASSIAARGNGYTF; DNA: TGTGCCAGTAGTATAGCTGCCAGGGGGAATGGCTACACCTTC